The clone carrying this T cell receptor (beta chain) was recorded many times. Its antigen is undetermined. One end of the junction fails to match germline, which may point to a read error. Using RNA transcripts, the TCR beta CDR3 regions were amplified. The first-round RT-PCR employed HTBI primers together with the Qiagen OneStep RT-PCR kit. A multiplex PCR was then performed as the second round. One entry per CDR3 protein, called by TCRdb with MiXCR from the multiplex PCR reads. The sample includes 350,000 to 450,000 distinct CDR3 sequences, around 17% of them seen just once. The data were taken from a study of Graves' ophthalmopathy and Graves' hyperthyroidism. Study overall: The collection of peripheral blood took place at initial diagnosis, before any treatment. Study results and caveats: The model flagged ophthalmopathy progression at roughly 71% sensitivity and 72.22% specificity.

Each donor who had ophthalmopathy showed moderate-to-severe activity, a CAS of ≥3, a NOSPECS of ≥4, and a duration under 3 months. Per germline, CDR1 SGHTA and CDR2 FQGNSA. The CDR3 covers 14 residues. Specimen: peripheral blood. The gene calls are TRBV7-2 and TRBJ2-4, with D maybe TRBD2 (6 bases). This clonotype was sampled from a woman between 18 and 30 years old with Graves' ophthalmopathy. CDR3 amino acids: CAGSPWGTKNIQYF. DNA for the CDR3: TGTGCCGGCAGCCCGTGGGGGACTAAAAACATTCAGTACTTC.